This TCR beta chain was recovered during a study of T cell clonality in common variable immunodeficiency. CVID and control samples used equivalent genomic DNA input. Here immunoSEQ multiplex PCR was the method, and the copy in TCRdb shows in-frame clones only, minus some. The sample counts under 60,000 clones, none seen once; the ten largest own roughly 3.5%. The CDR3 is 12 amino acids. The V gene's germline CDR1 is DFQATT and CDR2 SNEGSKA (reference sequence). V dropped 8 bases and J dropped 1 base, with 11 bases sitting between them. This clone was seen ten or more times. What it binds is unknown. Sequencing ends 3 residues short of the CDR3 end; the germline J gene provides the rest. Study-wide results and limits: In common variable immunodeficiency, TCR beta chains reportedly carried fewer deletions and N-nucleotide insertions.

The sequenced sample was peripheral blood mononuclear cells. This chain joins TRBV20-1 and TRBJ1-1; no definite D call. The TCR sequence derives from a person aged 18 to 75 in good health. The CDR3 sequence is CSLVGGNTEAFF. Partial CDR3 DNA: TGCAGTTTAGTCGGTGGGAACACTGAA.